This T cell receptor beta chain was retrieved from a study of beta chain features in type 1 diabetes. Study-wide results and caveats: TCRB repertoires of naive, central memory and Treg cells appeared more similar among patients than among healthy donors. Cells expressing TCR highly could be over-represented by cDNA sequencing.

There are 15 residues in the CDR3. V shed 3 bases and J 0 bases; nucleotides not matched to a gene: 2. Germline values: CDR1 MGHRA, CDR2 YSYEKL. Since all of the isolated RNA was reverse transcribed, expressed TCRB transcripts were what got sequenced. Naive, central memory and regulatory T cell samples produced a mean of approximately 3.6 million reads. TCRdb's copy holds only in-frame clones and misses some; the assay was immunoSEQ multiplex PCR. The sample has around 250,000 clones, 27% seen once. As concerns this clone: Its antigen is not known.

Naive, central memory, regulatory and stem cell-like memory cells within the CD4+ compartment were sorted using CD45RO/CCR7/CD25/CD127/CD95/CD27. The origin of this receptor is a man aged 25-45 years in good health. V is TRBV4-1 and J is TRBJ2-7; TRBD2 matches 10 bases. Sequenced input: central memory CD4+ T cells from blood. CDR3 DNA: TGCGCCAGCAGCCATTGGACTAGCGGCTCCTACGAGCAGTACTTC. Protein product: CASSHWTSGSYEQYF.